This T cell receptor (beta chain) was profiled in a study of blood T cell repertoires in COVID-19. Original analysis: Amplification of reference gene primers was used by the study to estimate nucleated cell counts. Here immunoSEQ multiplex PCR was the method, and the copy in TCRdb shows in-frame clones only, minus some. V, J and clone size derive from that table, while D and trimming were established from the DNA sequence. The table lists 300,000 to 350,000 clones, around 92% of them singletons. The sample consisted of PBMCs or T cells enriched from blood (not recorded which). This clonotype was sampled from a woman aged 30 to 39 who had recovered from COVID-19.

CDR3 sequence: CASSWGQLNQPQHF. CDR3 sequence (DNA): TGTGCCAGCAGCTGGGGACAGCTAAATCAGCCCCAGCATTTT. The chain has TRBV5-6 and TRBJ1-5; 7 bases are shared with TRBD1. Germline values: CDR1 SGHDT, CDR2 YYEEEE. Unmatched junction bases numbered 4, after V lost 3 bases and J lost 4 bases. CDR3 length: 14 amino acids.